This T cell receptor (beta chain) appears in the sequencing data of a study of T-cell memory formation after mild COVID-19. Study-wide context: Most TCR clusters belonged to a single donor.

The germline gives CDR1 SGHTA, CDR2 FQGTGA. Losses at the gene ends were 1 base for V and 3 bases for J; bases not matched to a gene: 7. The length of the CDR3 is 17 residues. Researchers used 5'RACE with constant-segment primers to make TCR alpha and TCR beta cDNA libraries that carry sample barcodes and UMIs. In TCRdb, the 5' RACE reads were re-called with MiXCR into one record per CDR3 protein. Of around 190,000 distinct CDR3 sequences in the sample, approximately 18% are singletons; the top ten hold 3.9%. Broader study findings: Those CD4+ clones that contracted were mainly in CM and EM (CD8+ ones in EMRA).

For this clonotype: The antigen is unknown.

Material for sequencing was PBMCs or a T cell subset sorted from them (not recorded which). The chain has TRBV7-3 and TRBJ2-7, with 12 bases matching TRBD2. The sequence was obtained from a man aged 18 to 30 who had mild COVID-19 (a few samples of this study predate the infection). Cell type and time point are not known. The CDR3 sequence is CASSLNRLAGAVYEQYV. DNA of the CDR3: TGTGCCAGCAGCTTAAATAGACTAGCGGGGGCCGTCTACGAGCAGTACGTC.